A selection of T cell receptor beta chains follows, all from one sample in a study. TCRdb itself ran the 5' RACE reads through MiXCR, one entry per CDR3 protein. The table lists fewer than 8,500 distinct CDR3 sequences, around a third of them singletons. The sample consisted of tumor-infiltrating memory CD4+ T cells sorted from the breast tumor. The receptors were gathered from a female donor with breast cancer. CDR3s include the opening cysteine and the closing phenylalanine or tryptophan. D genes are given only for firm matches. Clone size is given for some rows only: seen once, a few or many times, or a class if the clone is expanded.

v_call	j_call	d_call	clone_size	cdr3_aa	cdr3_nt
TRBV20-1	TRBJ2-2	TRBD2	large	CSATSGANTGELFF	TGCAGTGCTACTAGCGGGGCCAACACCGGGGAGCTGTTTTTT
TRBV7-2	TRBJ1-1	.	.	CASRTERATEAFF	TGTGCCAGCAGAACAGAGAGGGCGACTGAAGCTTTCTTT
TRBV27	TRBJ2-1	TRBD2	.	CASSGLAKAVSYSEQFF	TGTGCCAGCTCGGGACTAGCGAAGGCCGTCTCCTACAGTGAGCAGTTCTTC
TRBV5-1	TRBJ2-1	TRBD2	few	CASSGTSGAGYNEQFF	TGCGCCAGCAGTGGGACTAGCGGGGCTGGTTACAATGAGCAGTTCTTC
TRBV5-1	TRBJ1-1	.	.	CASSFQVAANTEAFF	TGCGCCAGCAGCTTCCAGGTCGCTGCTAACACAGAAGCTTTCTTT
TRBV5-4	TRBJ2-1	TRBD2	few	CASSLLAGAGNEQFF	TGTGCCAGCAGCCTACTAGCGGGAGCTGGCAATGAGCAGTTCTTC
TRBV12-3/TRBV12-4	TRBJ2-1	TRBD1	.	CASSLRGRLYEQFF	TGTGCCAGCAGTTTAAGGGGGCGGCTCTACGAGCAGTTCTTC
TRBV5-3	TRBJ2-3	.	.	CARSRREGTDTQYF	TGTGCCAGAAGCAGGCGGGAAGGCACAGATACGCAGTATTTT
TRBV20-1	TRBJ2-1	.	.	CSAQGILASGVEQFF	TGCAGTGCTCAGGGGATACTAGCGTCCGGGGTTGAGCAGTTCTTC
TRBV7-9	TRBJ1-5	.	.	CASSSLTARQPQHF	TGTGCCAGCAGCTCCTTGACGGCAAGGCAGCCCCAGCATTTT
TRBV20-1	TRBJ2-1	.	.	CSARDRRGGDEQFF	TGCAGTGCTAGAGATCGGAGGGGGGGGGATGAGCAGTTCTTC
TRBV6-5	TRBJ1-5	.	.	CASSNRGPIGNQPQHF	TGTGCCAGCAGTAACCGGGGACCGATCGGAAATCAGCCCCAGCATTTT
TRBV10-3	TRBJ1-1	.	many	CASGPRNTEAFF	TGTGCCTCAGGACCCAGGAACACTGAAGCTTTCTTT
TRBV7-2	TRBJ2-5	TRBD2	.	CASSLQAGRSETQYF	TGTGCCAGCAGCTTGCAAGCGGGACGGAGCGAGACCCAGTACTTC
TRBV7-3	TRBJ2-1	TRBD2	.	CASSRTSGGINEQFF	TGTGCCAGCAGCAGGACTAGCGGAGGTATCAATGAGCAGTTCTTC
TRBV6-2/TRBV6-3	TRBJ2-7	TRBD1	once	CASSLTGVSYEQYF	TGTGCCAGCAGTCTAACAGGGGTCTCCTACGAGCAGTACTTC
TRBV20-1	TRBJ1-2	.	.	CSARIAGNYGYTF	TGCAGTGCTAGAATTGCTGGTAACTATGGCTACACCTTC
TRBV20-1	TRBJ1-4	.	medium-sized	CSARDRATNEKLFF	TGCAGTGCTAGGGACAGAGCAACTAATGAAAAACTGTTTTTT
TRBV6-6	TRBJ1-4	.	many	CATIKGLRGTEKLFF	TGTGCCACCATAAAAGGGCTACGGGGGACGGAAAAACTGTTTTTT
TRBV7-2	TRBJ2-7	TRBD2	few	CASSAAPYSGRRRSYEQYF	TGTGCCAGCAGCGCGGCCCCATATAGCGGGAGGAGACGGTCCTACGAGCAGTACTTC
TRBV6-1	TRBJ2-7	.	.	CASSEHLGGGQGTYEQYF	TGTGCCAGCAGTGAACACCTCGGGGGGGGACAGGGAACCTACGAGCAGTACTTC
TRBV16	TRBJ1-2	.	many	CASSFQLGRNGYTF	TGTGCCAGCAGCTTTCAATTGGGCAGAAATGGCTACACCTTC
TRBV6-1	TRBJ2-3	.	few	CASSAWTNTDTQYF	TGTGCCAGCAGTGCTTGGACAAACACAGATACGCAGTATTTT
TRBV7-8	TRBJ2-7	.	few	CASSRGRAGDQEQYF	TGTGCCAGCAGCCGGGGGCGGGCGGGAGACCAAGAGCAGTACTTC
TRBV20-1	TRBJ2-7	TRBD1	.	CSADDRGFSYEQYF	TGCAGTGCGGACGACAGGGGGTTTTCCTACGAGCAGTACTTC
TRBV7-9	TRBJ2-1	.	many	CAGSLAWESNEQFF	TGTGCCGGCAGCTTAGCGTGGGAAAGCAATGAGCAGTTCTTC
TRBV4-3	TRBJ1-3	.	many	CASSQDNSGNTIYF	TGCGCCAGCAGCCAAGACAACTCTGGAAACACCATATATTTT
TRBV5-1	TRBJ1-3	.	medium-sized	CASKVSTSSGNTIYF	TGCGCCAGCAAGGTTTCGACAAGCTCTGGAAACACCATATATTTT
TRBV12-3/TRBV12-4	TRBJ2-5	.	medium-sized	CASSLQQGRETQYF	TGTGCCAGCAGTTTGCAACAGGGTAGAGAGACCCAGTACTTC
TRBV20-1	TRBJ1-5	.	many	CSVKEGSNQPQHF	TGCAGTGTGAAGGAGGGTAGCAATCAGCCCCAGCATTTT
TRBV11-1	TRBJ2-5	.	medium-sized	CASSSKETQYF	TGTGCCAGCAGCTCAAAAGAGACCCAGTACTTC
TRBV28	TRBJ2-7	TRBD2	few	CASTPGPRGLAATYEQYF	TGTGCCAGCACCCCGGGACCCCGAGGACTAGCGGCCACCTACGAGCAGTACTTC
TRBV3-1	TRBJ1-6	.	.	CASSQGNSPLHF	TGTGCCAGCAGCCAAGGAAATTCACCCCTCCACTTC
TRBV20-1	TRBJ2-7	TRBD2	large	CSGSFTSGRAEEQYF	TGCAGTGGATCGTTCACTAGCGGGAGGGCCGAAGAGCAGTACTTC
TRBV19	TRBJ2-1	.	medium-sized	CASTTGSNEQFF	TGTGCCAGTACCACGGGAAGCAATGAGCAGTTCTTC
TRBV4-1	TRBJ2-7	TRBD2	many	CASSQLAGYTYEQYF	TGCGCCAGCAGCCAATTAGCGGGATACACCTACGAGCAGTACTTC
TRBV5-1	TRBJ2-1	.	medium-sized	CASSLGSSYNEQFF	TGCGCCAGCAGCTTAGGGAGCTCCTACAATGAGCAGTTCTTC
TRBV6-5	TRBJ1-2	TRBD1	.	CASSSTGGGGYTF	TGTGCCAGCAGTTCCACAGGGGGGGGTGGCTACACCTTC